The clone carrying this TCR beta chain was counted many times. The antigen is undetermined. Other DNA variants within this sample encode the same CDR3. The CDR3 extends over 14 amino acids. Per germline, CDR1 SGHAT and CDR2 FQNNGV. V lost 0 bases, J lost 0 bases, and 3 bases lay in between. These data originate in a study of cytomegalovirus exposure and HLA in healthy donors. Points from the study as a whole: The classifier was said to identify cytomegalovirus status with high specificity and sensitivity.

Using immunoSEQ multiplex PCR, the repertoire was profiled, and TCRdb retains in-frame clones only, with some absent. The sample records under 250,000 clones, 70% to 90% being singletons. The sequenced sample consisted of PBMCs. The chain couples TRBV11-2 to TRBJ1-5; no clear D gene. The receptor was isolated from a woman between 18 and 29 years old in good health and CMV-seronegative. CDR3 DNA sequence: TGTGCCAGCAGCTTAGAGGGTAGCAATCAGCCCCAGCATTTT. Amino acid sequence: CASSLEGSNQPQHF.